Presented here are 8 T cell receptor beta chains from one specimen sequenced in a study of regulatory T cells in long-lasting Graves disease (dated by TCRdb to 2020 to 2022). The library relied on multiplex PCR. Sequencing instrument: Illumina HiSeq 4000. iRepertoire HTBI primers and Arm-PCR amplification of CDR3 regions were used to construct TCR beta libraries. TCRdb ran its own pipeline on the public reads, namely fastp trimming at Q25 and MiXCR clone calling, and kept in-frame beta chains. Entries that share a CDR3 protein sequence are merged under the most common genes and DNA. The sample table lists some 450,000 distinct CDR3 sequences, about a sixth of them with a count of one. Of the sample, approximately 12% is held by the ten largest clones. What the time point label conveys for this sample: newly diagnosed GD, antithyroid drugs for less than 3 months. For both TCR sequencing and RNA sequencing, RNA was extracted from PBMCs using TRIzol.

The sample was also reused in another study, on T cells in Graves' hyperthyroidism and ophthalmopathy.

Sequencing used peripheral blood mononuclear cells (PBMCs), obtained at new diagnosis, from a patient treated with antithyroid drugs. The receptors here all came from a woman in her 30s with Graves disease. Donor details come from another sample of the same person, matched by shared clones.

The CDR3 DNA reads as TGTGCCAGCAGTTACTCGAGTTACACTAGCGGGAGCAACGAGCAGTACTTC. Encoded protein: CASSYSSYTSGSNEQYF. The rearrangement joins TRBV6-5 to TRBJ2-7, with TRBD2 identical over 11 bases. CDR3 length: 17 residues. The junction had 9 bases not matched to a gene; V was cut back by 0 bases and J by 5 bases. CDR1 MNHEY and CDR2 SVGAGI come from the germline V gene.

This clonotype was detected ten times or more. This rearrangement joins TRBV7-9 to TRBJ2-5; no firm D call. The CDR3 sequence is 12 residues long. V shed 4 bases and J shed 5 bases, with 8 bases lying between them. Germline CDR1 reads SEHNR; CDR2 reads FQNEAQ (reference sequence). For the CDR3, the DNA is TGTGCCAGCAGCTGGATCGGGGAGACCCAGTACTTC. Translated, it gives CASSWIGETQYF.

The rearrangement links TRBV20-1 to TRBJ2-2, with D unclear. Trimming removed 1 base at V and 3 bases at J, with 9 bases between. The length of the CDR3 is 14 residues. Germline V gene data show CDR1 as DFQATT and CDR2 as SNEGSKA (reference sequence). CDR3 nucleotide sequence: TGCAGTGCTAGAGGGTCGCAGGACACCGGGGAGCTGTTTTTT. Translating it yields CSARGSQDTGELFF.

For this clonotype: It is likely a read error: a sequence one base away is far more abundant. CDR3 in amino acids: CASGPTMQKMFF. The CDR3 DNA follows: TGTGCCAGCGGCCCTACTATGCAGAAGATGTTCTTC. This chain links TRBV11-3 with TRBJ2-1, with no clear D. Germline-derived CDR1 and CDR2 are SGHNT and YENEEA. Trimming took off 8 bases at V and 15 bases at J, with 20 bases between the two ends. This CDR3 has 12 residues.

This clonotype was seen only a few times. The rearrangement uses TRBV19 and TRBJ1-2, with a possible D match to TRBD1 (6 bases). CDR1 LNHDA and CDR2 SQIVND come from the germline V gene (reference sequence). CDR3 size: 15 residues. The V gene lost 4 bases and the J gene lost 1 base, with 13 bases spanning the gap. The CDR3 DNA reads TGTGCCAGTAGTACCACAGGGCCGATTAACTATGGCTACACCTTC. Encoded protein: CASSTTGPINYGYTF.

This clonotype was picked up many times. The chain has TRBV7-2 and TRBJ2-4, with 12 positions matching TRBD1. Germline-derived CDR1 and CDR2 are SGHTA and FQGNSA. The CDR3 sequence is 20 residues long. Germline trimming cut 5 bases from V and 1 base from J; bases unmatched to any gene: 15. CDR3 in DNA: TGTGCCAGCAGCACGCCACCGGGACAGGGGGCAATGTTGGCCAAAAACATTCAGTACTTC. It codes for CASSTPPGQGAMLAKNIQYF.

The chain joins TRBV6-6 to TRBJ2-3; D is ambiguous. Per the germline V gene, CDR1 is MNHNY and CDR2 is SVGAGI (reference sequence). The CDR3 contains 14 residues. The V end was cut by 0 bases, the J end by 6 bases, with 10 bases between. Here the CDR3 DNA reads TGTGCCAGCAGTTACTCGATCCAGATTGATACGCAGTATTTT. Amino acids: CASSYSIQIDTQYF.

The chain recombines TRBV27 with TRBJ1-1; weak D call: TRBD1 (5 bases). The CDR3 has 13 amino acids. Germline V gene data show CDR1 as MNHEY and CDR2 as SMNVEV (reference sequence). V gave up 6 bases and J gave up 4 bases, with 12 bases separating them. CDR3 sequence: CASRSRGGTEAFF. The CDR3 bases are TGTGCCAGCAGGTCAAGGGGCGGCACTGAAGCTTTCTTT.